Below, one T cell receptor beta chain is given with its context. TCRdb keeps only in-frame clones here, not all; method: immunoSEQ multiplex PCR. The repertoire includes 390,000 or so clones, around nine tenths of them detected once, and roughly 9.4% sits in the top ten. The data originate from a study of blood T cell repertoires in COVID-19. This CDR3 has 19 residues. From germline, CDR1 is LNHDA and CDR2 SQIVND (reference sequence). The V gene end was trimmed by 6 bases and the J gene end by 0 bases; junction bases not matched to a gene: 17. J is TRBJ1-5 and V is TRBV19, with 7 bases aligning to TRBD1. The receptor was isolated from a woman in her fifties or sixties who had recovered from COVID-19. Sequenced: PBMCs or T cells enriched from blood (not recorded which). CDR3: CASSSPPGQRFNSNQPQHF. In nucleotides, the CDR3 is TGTGCCAGTAGCTCTCCACCGGGACAGCGGTTCAATAGCAATCAGCCCCAGCATTTT.